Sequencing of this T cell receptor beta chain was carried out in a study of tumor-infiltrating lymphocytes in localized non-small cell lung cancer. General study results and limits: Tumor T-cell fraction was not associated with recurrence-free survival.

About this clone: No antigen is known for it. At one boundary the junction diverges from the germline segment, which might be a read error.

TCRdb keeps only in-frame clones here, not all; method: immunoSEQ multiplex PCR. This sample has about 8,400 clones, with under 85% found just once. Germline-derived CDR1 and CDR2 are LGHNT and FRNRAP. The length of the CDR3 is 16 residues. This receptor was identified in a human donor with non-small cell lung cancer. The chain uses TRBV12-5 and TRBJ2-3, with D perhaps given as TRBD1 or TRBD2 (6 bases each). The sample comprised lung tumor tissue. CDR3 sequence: CASALVSRGGTDTQYF. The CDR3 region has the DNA TGTGCTAGTGCTTTGGTATCGAGGGGGGGCACAGATACGCAGTATTTT.